The 16 T cell receptor beta chains below come from one sample, sequenced in a study of T cell responses to AZD1222 COVID-19 vaccine. Using immunoSEQ multiplex PCR, the repertoire was profiled, and TCRdb retains in-frame clones only, with some absent. The table shows 200,000 or so clones, with over 70% occurring only once. Sample: peripheral blood, taken on day 0 of MenACWY control vaccination. These TCRs come from an adult in good health.

The V gene is TRBV9, the J gene TRBJ2-7; 10 bases map to TRBD1. CDR3 length: 18 residues. Germline V gene sequence: CDR1 SGDLS, CDR2 YYNGEE. The V segment lost 0 bases and the J segment 2 bases; nucleotides outside the gene matches: 11. The CDR3 loop is CASSVGTDDRGRPYEQYF. The DNA for the CDR3 is TGTGCCAGCAGCGTAGGGACCGACGACAGGGGGCGGCCCTACGAGCAGTACTTC.

The chain employs TRBV5-4 and TRBJ2-6, with D possibly TRBD1 on 6 matching bases. Germline V lookup: CDR1 SGHNT, CDR2 YYREEE (reference sequence). There are 13 residues in the CDR3. V was shortened by 9 bases and J by 2 bases, with 9 bases between the two germline ends. The CDR3 here is CAINRAGANVLTF. DNA of the CDR3: TGTGCCATCAACAGGGCTGGGGCCAACGTCCTGACTTTC.

The chain couples TRBV7-8 to TRBJ1-6; possibly TRBD1 for D (6 bases). The CDR3 sequence is 17 residues long. Trimming left V 5 bases short and J 3 bases short, with 17 bases between. Germline-derived CDR1 and CDR2 are SGHVS and FQNEAQ. The CDR3: CASSEFTGTSYNSPLHF. In nucleotides, the CDR3 is TGTGCCAGCAGCGAGTTCACCGGGACAAGCTATAATTCACCCCTCCACTTT.

J is TRBJ1-1 and V is TRBV7-8; 12 positions match TRBD1. There are 14 residues in the CDR3. From germline, CDR1 is SGHVS and CDR2 FQNEAQ. With V trimmed by 0 bases and J by 9 bases, 2 bases remained unmatched. CDR3 in amino acids: CASSLAGQGAKAFF. CDR3 nucleotides: TGTGCCAGCAGCTTAGCGGGACAGGGGGCAAAAGCTTTCTTT.

The rearrangement links TRBV6-2 or TRBV6-3 to TRBJ2-5, with D possibly matching TRBD2 (6 bases). Deletions cut 2 bases from V and 0 bases from J, with 10 bases between. Looked up from germline, CDR1 is MNHEY and CDR2 is SVGEGT. This CDR3 spans 15 amino acids. The CDR3 here is CASSYPKRDQETQYF. The CDR3 nucleotides are TGTGCCAGCAGTTACCCTAAGCGGGACCAAGAGACCCAGTACTTC.

The genes are TRBV4-1 and TRBJ2-7; D assignment may be TRBD1 or TRBD2 (5 bases each). CDR1 and CDR2 (germline): MGHRA, YSYEKL. The CDR3 sequence is 16 residues long. V shed 1 base and J shed 7 bases, with 20 bases lying between them. CDR3 DNA: TGCGCCAGCAGCCAAGTCACCGGGACGTCCCCTAGGGAGCAGTACTTC. Protein product: CASSQVTGTSPREQYF.

This clone was counted between two and nine times. J is TRBJ2-3 and V is TRBV28, with D unresolved. The V gene lost 7 bases and the J gene lost 0 bases, with 14 bases spanning the gap. The CDR3 extends over 15 amino acids. CDR1 and CDR2 (germline): MDHEN, SYDVKM. In nucleotides, the CDR3 is TGTGCCAGCATAAAAGACTTAACTAGCACAGATACGCAGTATTTT. Its translation is CASIKDLTSTDTQYF.

This chain's CDR3 is CASTGTGKGYGYTF. DNA of the CDR3: TGTGCCAGTACCGGGACAGGGAAAGGCTATGGCTACACCTTC. The gene calls are TRBV19 and TRBJ1-2; 9 nucleotides agree with TRBD1. From germline, CDR1 is LNHDA and CDR2 SQIVND (reference sequence). The J segment lost 4 bases and the V segment lost 7 bases, leaving 7 bases of the junction unmatched. The CDR3 loop spans 14 amino acids.

This clone has only one observation. The gene calls are TRBV5-1 and TRBJ2-7; 10 bases agree with TRBD2. There are 16 residues in the CDR3. V was pared by 2 bases and J by 1 base, with 6 bases of the junction left unmatched. Germline CDR1 SGHRS, CDR2 YFSETQ. The CDR3 here is CASSFLQAGGSYEQYF. The CDR3 nucleotides read TGCGCCAGCAGCTTTCTTCAAGCGGGAGGGTCCTACGAGCAGTACTTC. The full variable domain, rest sourced from reference TRBV5-1 and TRBJ2-7, is KAGVTQTPRYLIKTRGQQVTLSCSPISGHRSVSWYQQTPGQGLQFLFEYFSETQRNKGNFPGRFSGRQFSNSRSEMNVSTLELGDSALYLCASSFLQAGGSYEQYFGPGTRLTVT.

The V and J genes are TRBV7-3 and TRBJ1-6, with TRBD1 matching 8 bases. The CDR3 consists of 14 residues. The V gene's germline CDR1 is SGHTA and CDR2 FQGTGA. V dropped 8 bases and J dropped 10; count of bases not matched to a gene: 10. CDR3 DNA sequence: TGTGCCAGCTTTGCGGACAGGGCATACTCACCCCTCCACTTT. This encodes CASFADRAYSPLHF.

The J gene is TRBJ2-7, the V gene TRBV6-5; D could derive from TRBD1 or TRBD2 (6 bases each). The germline CDR1 and CDR2 sequences are MNHEY and SVGAGI. V was shortened by 6 bases and J by 2 bases, with 14 bases between the two germline ends. This CDR3 has 14 residues. The CDR3 loop is CASSQRGGTYEQYF. The CDR3 DNA reads as TGTGCCAGCAGCCAACGAGGGGGGACCTACGAGCAGTACTTC.

V is TRBV4-2 and J is TRBJ1-5; 7 bases fit TRBD1. This CDR3 region has 14 residues. The V and J ends lost 2 bases and 2 bases, in that order; junction bases with no gene match: 0. Per the germline V gene, CDR1 is LGHNA and CDR2 is YNFKEQ. The CDR3 sequence is CASSQTGGNQPQHF. The DNA for the CDR3 is TGTGCCAGCAGCCAAACAGGGGGCAATCAGCCCCAGCATTTT.

The chain has TRBV3-1 (or the pseudogene TRBV3-2) and TRBJ2-1; D unresolved. Germline lookup yields CDR1 LGHDT and CDR2 YNNKEL (reference sequence). The V end was cut by 1 base, the J end by 7 bases, with 8 bases between. The CDR3 sequence is 13 residues long. CDR3 nucleotide sequence: TGTGCCAGCAGCCAAGTCCTCGGGAATGAGCAGTTCTTC. It translates to CASSQVLGNEQFF.

The chain couples TRBV21-1 to TRBJ2-4; TRBD1 is the table's D call and was not checked against the DNA. TRBV21-1 is a documented pseudogene. The CDR3 length is 15 residues. Written as DNA, the CDR3 is TGTGCCAGCAGCGGCCGACAGGGGGCCAGGAACATTCAGTACTTC. This sequence encodes CASSGRQGARNIQYF.

The rearrangement joins TRBV28 to TRBJ1-5; 10 positions match TRBD1. Trimming took 6 bases from V and 3 from J; bases not matched to a gene: 14. The germline CDR1 and CDR2 sequences are MDHEN and SYDVKM. The CDR3 length is 18 residues. The CDR3 loop is CASSLTGTGVSFNQPQHF. Here the CDR3 DNA reads TGTGCCAGCAGCCTCACGGGGACAGGGGTGTCGTTCAATCAGCCCCAGCATTTT.

The chain uses TRBV5-6 and TRBJ2-7; TRBD1 aligns across 9 bases. The CDR3 spans 15 residues. Germline-derived CDR1 and CDR2 are SGHDT and YYEEEE. V lost 3 bases and J lost 6; bases outside the gene matches: 10. CDR3 nucleotides: TGTGCCAGCAGCTCGGCGCGGACAGGGGCCTCCGAGCAGTACTTC. Its translation: CASSSARTGASEQYF.